One T cell receptor beta chain is described in this entry. Its antigen is as yet unknown. Germline trimming cut 7 bases from V and 0 bases from J; bases unmatched to any gene: 8. This CDR3 is built from 16 residues. Looked up from germline, CDR1 is MNHNY and CDR2 is SVGAGI (reference sequence). The sample comes from a study of T cell repertoires in cytomegalovirus infection. On the study more broadly: Indications came from public TCR beta signatures; they pointed to CMV infection and to a matching HLA type.

Overall study findings and caveats: CMV-specific TCR beta clonotypes restricted by HLA-C dominated the ex vivo response. Carriage of CMV together with the relevant HLA was identifiable through cumulative public TCR beta family frequency.

In TCRdb, the reads were re-called with MiXCR into one record per CDR3 protein. This sample has some 100,000 distinct CDR3 sequences; 23% occur once, and the top ten carry roughly two fifths. Sequenced sample: CD8+ T cells from PBMCs. The V and J genes are TRBV6-6 and TRBJ2-3; 9 nucleotides match TRBD2. This receptor was taken from a human donor in good health (CMV status not recorded). Some clones in this sample may be carry-over from other donors' samples. CDR3: CASKGAGGHSTDTQYF. In nucleotides, the CDR3 is TGTGCCAGCAAGGGAGCGGGGGGCCATAGCACAGATACGCAGTATTTT.